The sequence of this T cell receptor beta chain was determined in a study of T-cell reconstitution after alpha-beta-depleted transplantation in children. Study results and limitations: The origin of alpha-beta T cells about two months after transplant was reportedly several hundred expanded graft clones.

This clonotype showed up many times. Antigen: not known. Preparation of the TCRbeta library was carried out with unique molecular identifiers. Using its own MiXCR run on the PCR reads, TCRdb lists one record per CDR3 protein. The data show about 590,000 distinct CDR3 sequences, 10% to 15% seen once. The CDR3 contains 12 residues. V was cut by 7 bases and J by 14 bases, with 19 bases left in between. The sample was PBMCs, mostly from graft donor cells, taken 360 days after TCRalphabeta/CD19-depleted stem cell transplant. The clonotype originates from a male patient younger than 18 who had a stem cell transplant for acute myeloid leukemia, so the T cells may come from the graft donor. This chain connects TRBV12-3 or TRBV12-4 to TRBJ2-3; the D is unclear. In nucleotides, the CDR3 is TGTGCCAGCACACCCCTTTTTGGAATCTGGTATTTT. Amino acid sequence: CASTPLFGIWYF.